This T cell receptor (beta chain) is drawn from a study of cytomegalovirus exposure and HLA in healthy donors. Across the whole study: Genotyping showed 75% to 90% of 300 to 450 donors falling in the Caucasian-associated ancestry cluster.

Study-level points and caveats: Among TCR beta chains, those listed as cytomegalovirus-associated numbered 164.

The PCR ran on 60 Vbeta and 13 Jbeta primers. Profiling relied on immunoSEQ multiplex PCR, and the TCRdb table lists in-frame clones only, not all of them. The sample holds 120,000 or so clones, roughly 70% seen once. At the time of sampling, donors were nominally healthy, though unrecorded immune exposures were likely. For this clone: Its cognate antigen is unknown.

Germline CDR1 reads LGHNA; CDR2 reads YSLEER. This CDR3 has 15 residues. The trim removed 6 bases at V and 4 bases at J, leaving 11 bases unmatched. The chain recombines TRBV4-3 with TRBJ1-1; TRBD1 agrees at 7 bases. The clonotype originates from a man younger than 40 in good health and CMV-seronegative. Source material: PBMCs. The CDR3 DNA reads as TGCGCCAGCAGTCTCCAACAGGGGTCAGGCACTGAAGCTTTCTTT. Its translation is CASSLQQGSGTEAFF.